This T cell receptor beta chain emerged from a study of blood T cell repertoires in COVID-19. V was clipped by 3 bases and J by 5 bases, with 15 bases between them. The CDR3 is made up of 15 amino acids. Germline lookup yields CDR1 SGHRS and CDR2 YFSETQ. Profiling relied on immunoSEQ multiplex PCR, and the TCRdb table lists in-frame clones only, not all of them. The sample shows 350,000 or so clones, around 88% of them seen only once. Sample: peripheral blood. The TCR was taken from a woman aged 25 to 45 with COVID-19, enrolled during active disease. The chain has TRBV5-1 and TRBJ1-3; a weak D match, TRBD1 (5 bases). CDR3 protein: CASSSDGAERNTIYF. CDR3 DNA sequence: TGCGCCAGCAGCTCCGATGGGGCTGAGCGAAACACCATATATTTT.